This passage covers 3 T cell receptor beta chains from one sample sequenced in a study of cytomegalovirus exposure and HLA in healthy donors. Amplification used 60 Vbeta primers and 13 Jbeta primers. Measured with immunoSEQ multiplex PCR; TCRdb has only the in-frame clones, and not every one. The sample records a few hundred thousand clones, over 75% being singletons. The sequenced sample was PBMCs. These receptor sequences come from a girl aged 2-15 years in good health and CMV-seronegative.

The gene calls are TRBV6-5 and TRBJ1-1; D remains unclear. V was cut by 6 bases and J by 1 base, with 12 bases left in between. Germline assignment: CDR1 MNHEY and CDR2 SVGAGI. CDR3 size: 14 residues. The CDR3 DNA is TGTGCCAGCAGCCGATATCGAGGGAACACTGAAGCTTTCTTT. Translating it yields CASSRYRGNTEAFF.

The rearrangement uses TRBV6-6 and TRBJ2-7, with 8 bases matching TRBD1. CDR3 size: 11 residues. Unmatched junction bases numbered 3, after V lost 10 bases and J lost 4 bases. Germline V CDR1 and CDR2: MNHNY, SVGAGI (reference sequence). CDR3 sequence (DNA): TGTGCCACCGGACAGGGTTACGAGCAGTACTTC. This encodes CATGQGYEQYF.

Regarding this clone: Sequence at one end of the junction differs from germline and may be a read error. J is TRBJ2-7 and V is TRBV29-1; TRBD1 is a possible D gene (7 bases). There are 17 residues in the CDR3. The germline V gene has CDR1 SQVTM and CDR2 ANQGSEA. The CDR3 is CSVDIGAGRGQSYEQCF. The CDR3 bases are TGCAGCGTTGATATTGGAGCGGGCAGGGGACAGAGCTACGAGCAGTGCTTC.